The following is a T cell receptor (beta chain) sequence with its context. Its antigen is unidentified. The read is 3 residues too short to cover the CDR3 end, so that end is filled in from the germline J gene. Repertoires were generated with immunoSEQ multiplex PCR, while TCRdb's copy carries only in-frame clones and drops some. In total, the table holds fewer than 55,000 clones. This sample stems from a study of Tregs in tolerant kidney transplant recipients. Study-level points and caveats: In tolerant patients, donor-specific Tregs outgrew total Tregs, suggesting antigen-driven expansion. Biological reproducibility was not directly addressed in this study.

V lost 0 bases and J lost 8; bases outside the gene matches: 5. Germline assignment: CDR1 MNHEY and CDR2 SVGEGT. This CDR3 is 15 amino acids long. This chain links TRBV6-2 or TRBV6-3 with TRBJ2-1; 9 bases line up with TRBD1. The sequence derives from a human donor who received a combined kidney and bone marrow transplant. The specimen comprised CD4+ T cells from blood, sampled before the transplant. The CDR3 region is CASSYSGTGRDEQFF. The part of the CDR3 DNA that was read is TGTGCCAGCAGTTACTCCGGGACAGGGAGGGATGAG.